This TCR beta chain comes out of a study of OX40 agonist ivuxolimab in advanced cancers. For the wider study: Ivuxolimab, which targeted the costimulatory receptor OX40 (CD134), was an agonistic, fully human IgG2 monoclonal antibody. In the dose-escalation cohort, around four fifths of patients were male, and the mean age was roughly 60 years, with a range of about 23 to 90. Partial responses occurred in three dose-escalation patients: two with cutaneous melanoma and one with hepatocellular carcinoma. Prior anti-PD-1, anti-PD-L1 or anti-CTLA-4 therapy was permitted, and 30% to 45% of dose-escalation patients had received checkpoint inhibitors. Among the approximately 54 dose-escalation patients, some 20 had hepatocellular carcinoma, roughly 15 melanoma, 9 renal cell carcinoma and 9 head and neck cancer. Intravenous ivuxolimab was administered to patients every 2 weeks at six dose levels: 0.01, 0.1, 0.3, 1.5, 3 and 10 mg/kg. The paper describes the monotherapy dose-escalation part (N of about 55 patients) of the phase I trial of ivuxolimab. Peripheral TCRbeta sequencing was intended to test whether TCR sequence diversity was altered and clonal T-cell expansion was caused by ivuxolimab.

The trial excluded patients who had a history of autoimmune disease or who were on systemic immunosuppression. Peripheral blood for TCR sequencing was drawn from every dose cohort at baseline, at cycle 4 day 1 and at cycle 7 day 1. Samples came from an open-label, multicenter, first-in-human phase I dose-escalation trial of ivuxolimab. Adults with locally advanced or metastatic head and neck squamous cell, hepatocellular, melanoma or renal cell carcinoma were enrolled in the trial. Before TCR sequencing, CD4+ T cells and CD8+ T cells were sorted from peripheral blood as separate populations. The junction shows trimming of 3 bases on V and 4 bases on J, and the gene matches do not reach 6 bases of it. Inclusive of the bounding cysteine and phenylalanine, the CDR3 is 15 residues long. Only the CDR3 portion is preserved as DNA: 45 bases, with reading frame beginning at the first base. According to the germline V gene (reference sequence), CDR1 reads GTSNPN and CDR2 reads SVGIG.

The investigation overall reported the following: On average, CD8+ T cells showed more expanded clones than CD4+ T cells after ivuxolimab. The antigen specificity of the clonally expanded peripheral T cells was not determined. Low levels of normalized T-cell clonal expansion were also seen in some patients who did not respond. Clonal expansion of both CD4+ and CD8+ blood T cells was observed from baseline to week 6 at doses 0.1 to 3.0 mg/kg. In partial responders in the 0.1-3.0 mg/kg groups, normalized peripheral clonal expansion was found to be among the lowest, especially among CD8+ T cells.

To sequence the TCRbeta CDR3 region, genomic DNA was isolated from the sorted cells. The immunoSEQ Assay was used to sequence the TCRbeta CDR3 regions. The clones in this table, taken by TCRdb from immuneACCESS, are in-frame only. Not every clone is retained; where verified, under half of the shortfall comes from an unresolved V gene, and the cause of the rest is unknown. For this sample the table gives 10,000 to 11,000 clones, of which about 63% were detected only once. Clones ranked in the top ten supply more than 45% of the sample. With respect to this clone: The antigen this receptor binds is unknown. Per-nucleotide qualities are absent, and no much larger clonotype sits a single base away.

This clonotype was sampled from an adult with an advanced solid tumor such as melanoma, head and neck, liver or kidney cancer. This sequence uses TRBV30 and TRBJ2-1, with 10 bases aligning to TRBD1. Specimen: CD4+ or CD8+ T cells sorted from blood, collected in a trial of the OX40 agonist ivuxolimab. Here the CDR3 is given as CAWRDRDRGYNEQFF. The sequence in DNA is TGTGCCTGGAGAGACCGGGACAGGGGATACAATGAGCAGTTCTTC.